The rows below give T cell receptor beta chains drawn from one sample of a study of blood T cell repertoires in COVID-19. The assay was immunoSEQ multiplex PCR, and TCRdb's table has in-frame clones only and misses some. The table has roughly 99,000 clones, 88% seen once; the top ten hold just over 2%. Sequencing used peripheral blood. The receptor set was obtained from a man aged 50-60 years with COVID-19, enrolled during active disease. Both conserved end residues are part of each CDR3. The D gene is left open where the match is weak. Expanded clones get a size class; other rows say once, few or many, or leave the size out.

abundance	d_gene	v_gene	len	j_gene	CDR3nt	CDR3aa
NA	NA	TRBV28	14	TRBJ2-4	TGTGCCAGCAGCGCACAGGGAGCCAAAAACATTCAGTACTTC	CASSAQGAKNIQYF
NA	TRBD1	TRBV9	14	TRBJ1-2	TGTGCCAGCAGCGGTCCCAGGACAGGGTTCGGCTACACCTTC	CASSGPRTGFGYTF
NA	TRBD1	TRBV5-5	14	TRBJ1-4	TGTGCCAGCAGCTGGGACAGGTCTAATGAAAAACTGTTTTTT	CASSWDRSNEKLFF
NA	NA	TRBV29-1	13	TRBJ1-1	TGCAGCGGGAGACCTATACCGGGGACTGAAGCTTTCTTT	CSGRPIPGTEAFF
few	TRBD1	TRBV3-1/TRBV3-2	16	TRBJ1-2	TGTGCCAGCAGCCGAATACCCGGGACAGCAAACTATGGCTACACCTTC	CASSRIPGTANYGYTF
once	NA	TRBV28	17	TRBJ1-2	TGTGCCAGCAGTTTCGCGTGGAAAGCCCAAGGGGACTATGGCTACACCTTC	CASSFAWKAQGDYGYTF
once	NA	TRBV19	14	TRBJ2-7	TGTGCCGATTTCCCCCCCGGACAGCCCTACGAGCAGTACTTC	CADFPPGQPYEQYF
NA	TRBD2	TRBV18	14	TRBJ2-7	TGTGCCAGCTCACCACTCATAGCGGGGGACGAGCAGTACTTC	CASSPLIAGDEQYF
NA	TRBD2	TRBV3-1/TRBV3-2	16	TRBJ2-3	TGTGCCAGCAGCCCCAAGGGACTAGCGGGGGGAGATACGCAGTATTTT	CASSPKGLAGGDTQYF
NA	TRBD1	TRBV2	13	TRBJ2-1	TGTGCCAGCAGAAAGCCAGGGGGCAATGAGCAGTTCTTC	CASRKPGGNEQFF
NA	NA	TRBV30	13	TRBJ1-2	TGTGCCTGGAGTGTACAGGGAAGAGATGGCTACACCTTC	CAWSVQGRDGYTF
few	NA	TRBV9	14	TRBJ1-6	TGTGCCAGCCGCCTCGACTTGGATAATTCACCCCTCCACTTT	CASRLDLDNSPLHF
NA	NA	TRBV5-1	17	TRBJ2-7	TGCGCCAGCAGCTTGGTGGGTTTCAGGGGCACGACTAACGAGCAGTACTTC	CASSLVGFRGTTNEQYF
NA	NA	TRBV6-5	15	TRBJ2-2	TGTGCCAGCAGCGATCCGGGACAACTCACCGGGGAGCTGTTTTTT	CASSDPGQLTGELFF
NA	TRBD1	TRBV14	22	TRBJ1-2	TGTGCCAGCAGCCACACGAGCGGGCCCCTGAGGCTAGGGGGCAGATTTCACTATGGCTACACCTTC	CASSHTSGPLRLGGRFHYGYTF
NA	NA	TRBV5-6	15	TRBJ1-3	TGTGCCAGCAGCTTGTCAGGGCTCCTTGGAAACACCATATATTTT	CASSLSGLLGNTIYF
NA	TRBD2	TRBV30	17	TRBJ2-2	TGTGCCTGGAGTGTAATCCGAAGCGGGGGGGCAACCGGGGAGCTGTTTTTT	CAWSVIRSGGATGELFF
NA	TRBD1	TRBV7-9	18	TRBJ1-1	TGTGCCAGCAGCCCTACCCGGTTGGACAGGGGTATGAACACTGAAGCTTTCTTT	CASSPTRLDRGMNTEAFF
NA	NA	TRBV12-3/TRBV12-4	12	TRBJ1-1	TGTGCCAGCAGACTAGGGGGAACTGAAGCTTTCTTT	CASRLGGTEAFF
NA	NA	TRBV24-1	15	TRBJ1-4	TGTGCCACCAGTGACCCGACAGATGCGAATGAAAAACTGTTTTTT	CATSDPTDANEKLFF
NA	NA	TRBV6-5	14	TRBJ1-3	TGTGCCAGCAGACCCAGAAGTTCTGGAAACACCATATATTTT	CASRPRSSGNTIYF
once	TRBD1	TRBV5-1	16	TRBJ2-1	TGCGCCAGCAGCCTGGACGAGGGGGCGACCTACAATGAGCAGTTCTTC	CASSLDEGATYNEQFF
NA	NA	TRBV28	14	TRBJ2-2	TGTGCCAGCAGTTTGAACAGGCTCACCGGGGAGCTGTTTTTT	CASSLNRLTGELFF
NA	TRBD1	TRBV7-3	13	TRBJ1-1	TGTGCCAGCAGTCCGACAGGGGGCACTGAAGCTTTCTTT	CASSPTGGTEAFF
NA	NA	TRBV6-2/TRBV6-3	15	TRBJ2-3	TGTGCCAGCAGTGACCCCCTCAGGAAAACAGATACGCAGTATTTT	CASSDPLRKTDTQYF
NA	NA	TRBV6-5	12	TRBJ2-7	TGTGCCAGCAGACAGGGAACCTACGAGCAGTACTTC	CASRQGTYEQYF
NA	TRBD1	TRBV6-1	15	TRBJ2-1	TGTGCCAGCAGTGAAGCACAGGGGGCCTACAATGAGCAGTTCTTC	CASSEAQGAYNEQFF
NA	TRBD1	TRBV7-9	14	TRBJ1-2	TGTGCCAGCAGCTTGAACAGGGGGGACTATGGCTACACCTTC	CASSLNRGDYGYTF
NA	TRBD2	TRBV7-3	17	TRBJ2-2	TGTGCCAGCAGCCGTCGGGGCGGGGGTAGAAACACCGGGGAGCTGTTTTTT	CASSRRGGGRNTGELFF
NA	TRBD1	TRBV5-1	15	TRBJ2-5	TGCGCCAGCAGTGGAGGACAGGGGGCTTGGGAGACCCAGTACTTC	CASSGGQGAWETQYF
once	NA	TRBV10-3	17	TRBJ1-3	TGTGCCATCAGTGGGACGGGGCGGGGGAGCTCTGGAAACACCATATATTTT	CAISGTGRGSSGNTIYF
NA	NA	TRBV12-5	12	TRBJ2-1	TGTGCTAGTGGTCCAGGGTACAATGAGCAGTTCTTC	CASGPGYNEQFF
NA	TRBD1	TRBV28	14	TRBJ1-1	TGTGCCAGCAGTTCCCAGGGGGCGCGGACTGAAGCTTTCTTT	CASSSQGARTEAFF
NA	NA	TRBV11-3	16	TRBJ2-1	TGTGCCAGCAGCCAAGGATATACAGGGAGTAAGAATGAGCAGTTCTTC	CASSQGYTGSKNEQFF
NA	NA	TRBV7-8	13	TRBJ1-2	TGTGCCAGCAGTCGTACCAGGGTTGCTGGCTACACCTTC	CASSRTRVAGYTF
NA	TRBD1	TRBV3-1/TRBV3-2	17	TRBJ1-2	TGTGCCAGCAGCCCAGGGGACAGGGGAGTATTGTTGGCTGGCTACACCTTC	CASSPGDRGVLLAGYTF
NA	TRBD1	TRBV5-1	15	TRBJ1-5	TGCGCCAGCAGCTTGGGACAGGGCCTGAATCAGCCCCAGCATTTT	CASSLGQGLNQPQHF
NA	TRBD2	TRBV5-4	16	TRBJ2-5	TGTGCCAGCAGCTTGGTAGCGGGGGGGCTTAGGGAGACCCAGTACTTC	CASSLVAGGLRETQYF
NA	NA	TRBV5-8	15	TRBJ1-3	TGTGCCAGCACCAGAACAGTGTTCTCTGGAAACACCATATATTTT	CASTRTVFSGNTIYF
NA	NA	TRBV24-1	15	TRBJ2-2	TGTGCCACCAGTGATTTGACCTATAACACCGGGGAGCTGTTTTTT	CATSDLTYNTGELFF
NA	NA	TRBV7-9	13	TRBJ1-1	TGTGCCAGCAGCGTGAAGTCGGACACTGAAGCTTTCTTT	CASSVKSDTEAFF